This TCR beta chain was identified during a study of blood T cell repertoires in COVID-19. The method was immunoSEQ multiplex PCR; TCRdb's version includes in-frame clones alone and lacks a portion of them. The table records more than 200,000 clones, around 89% of them present only once. Germline CDR1 MDHEN, CDR2 SYDVKM. Losses at the gene ends were 4 bases for V and 2 bases for J; bases not matched to a gene: 14. The CDR3 is made up of 17 amino acids. The study assigned cohorts using participant-reported clinical history. The V and J genes are TRBV28 and TRBJ2-7; 7 positions match TRBD2. The TCR originated in a woman in her thirties who had recovered from COVID-19. The source material was PBMCs or T cells enriched from blood (not recorded which). DNA for the CDR3: TGTGCCAGCAGTTCCTCGTGGGGGAGGGAGGCCGCCTACGAGCAGTACTTC. Its protein product is CASSSSWGREAAYEQYF.